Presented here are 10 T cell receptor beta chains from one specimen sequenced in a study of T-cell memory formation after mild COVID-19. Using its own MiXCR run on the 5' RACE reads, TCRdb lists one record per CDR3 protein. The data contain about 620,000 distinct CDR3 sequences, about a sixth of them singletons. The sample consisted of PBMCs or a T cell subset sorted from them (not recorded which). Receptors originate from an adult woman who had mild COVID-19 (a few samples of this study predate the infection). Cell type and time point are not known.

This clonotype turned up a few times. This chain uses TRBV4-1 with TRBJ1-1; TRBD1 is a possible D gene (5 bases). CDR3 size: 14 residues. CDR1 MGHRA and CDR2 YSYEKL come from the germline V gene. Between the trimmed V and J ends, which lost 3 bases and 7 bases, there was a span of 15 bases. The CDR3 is CASSHVDRNHEAFF. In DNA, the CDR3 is TGCGCCAGCAGCCACGTTGACAGAAACCATGAAGCTTTCTTT.

CDR3 DNA: TGTGCCATCAGTGAACTAGCGGGAAGTTTTGGAGGAAACGAGCAGTACTTC. Amino acids: CAISELAGSFGGNEQYF. The rearrangement uses TRBV10-3 and TRBJ2-7, with 10 bases fitting TRBD2. This CDR3 has 17 amino acids. Germline CDR1 reads ENHRY; CDR2 reads SYGVKD. Trimming cost V 3 bases and J 5 bases; bases outside gene matches: 13.

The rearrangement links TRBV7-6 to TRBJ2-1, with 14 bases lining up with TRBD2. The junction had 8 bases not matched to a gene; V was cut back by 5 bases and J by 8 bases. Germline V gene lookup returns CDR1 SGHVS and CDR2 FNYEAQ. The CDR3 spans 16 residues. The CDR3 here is CASSPLGLAGEDEQFF. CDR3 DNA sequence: TGTGCCAGCAGCCCCTTGGGACTAGCGGGAGAAGATGAGCAGTTCTTC.

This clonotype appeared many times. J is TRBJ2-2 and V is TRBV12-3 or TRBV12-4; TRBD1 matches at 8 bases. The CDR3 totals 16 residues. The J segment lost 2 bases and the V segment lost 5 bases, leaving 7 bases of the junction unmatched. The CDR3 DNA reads TGTGCCAGCAGTGATGTCGGGACAGGCAACACCGGGGAGCTGTTTTTT. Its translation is CASSDVGTGNTGELFF.

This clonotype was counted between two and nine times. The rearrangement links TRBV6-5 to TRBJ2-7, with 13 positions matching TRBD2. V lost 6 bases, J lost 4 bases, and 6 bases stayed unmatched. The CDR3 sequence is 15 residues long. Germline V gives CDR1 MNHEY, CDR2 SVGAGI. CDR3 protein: CASSQGLAGRYEQYF. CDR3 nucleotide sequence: TGTGCCAGCAGCCAGGGACTAGCGGGAAGGTACGAGCAGTACTTC.

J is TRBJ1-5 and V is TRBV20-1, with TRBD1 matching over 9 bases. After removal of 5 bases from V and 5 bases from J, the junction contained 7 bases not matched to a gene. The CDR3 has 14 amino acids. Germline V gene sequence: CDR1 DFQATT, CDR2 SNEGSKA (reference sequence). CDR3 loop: CSAHRDREDQPQHF. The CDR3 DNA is TGCAGTGCTCACCGGGACAGGGAGGATCAGCCCCAGCATTTT.

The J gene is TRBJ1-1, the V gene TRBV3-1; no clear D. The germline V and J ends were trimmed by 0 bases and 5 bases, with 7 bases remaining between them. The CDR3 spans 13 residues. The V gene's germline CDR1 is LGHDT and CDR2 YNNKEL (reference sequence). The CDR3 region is CASSQEQVTEAFF. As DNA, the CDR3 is TGTGCCAGCAGCCAAGAACAAGTGACTGAAGCTTTCTTT.

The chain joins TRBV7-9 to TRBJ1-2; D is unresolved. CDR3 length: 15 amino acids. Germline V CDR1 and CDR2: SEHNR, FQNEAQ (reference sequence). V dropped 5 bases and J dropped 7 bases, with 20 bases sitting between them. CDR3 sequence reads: CASSPEVRKTGGYTF. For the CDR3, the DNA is TGTGCCAGCAGCCCCGAAGTGCGCAAGACGGGTGGCTACACCTTC.

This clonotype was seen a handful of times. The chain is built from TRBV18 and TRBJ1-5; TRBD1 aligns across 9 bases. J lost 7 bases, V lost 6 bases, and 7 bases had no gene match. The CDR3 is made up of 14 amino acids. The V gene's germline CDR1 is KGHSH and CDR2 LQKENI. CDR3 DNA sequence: TGTGCCAGCTCTGGGACAGGGCTCTTGCAGCCCCAGCATTTT. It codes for CASSGTGLLQPQHF.

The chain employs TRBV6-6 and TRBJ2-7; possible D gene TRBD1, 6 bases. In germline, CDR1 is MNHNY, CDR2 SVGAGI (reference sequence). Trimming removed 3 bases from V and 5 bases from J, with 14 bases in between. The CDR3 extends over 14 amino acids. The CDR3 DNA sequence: TGTGCCAGCAGTTATCGCCAGGGGCACGACGAGCAGTACTTC. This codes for CASSYRQGHDEQYF.